The next 20 T cell receptor beta chains were all read from a single sample in a study of T cell repertoires in cytomegalovirus infection. TCRdb ran MiXCR on the reads and lists one entry per CDR3 protein. The repertoire includes 80,000 or so distinct CDR3 sequences, 20% to 30% of them detected once, and approximately 51% sits in the top ten. Their antigens are not known. Here the sequenced sample was CD8+ T cells from cultured PBMCs, taken from culture after CMV antigen stimulation. The source of these receptors is a human donor in good health (CMV status not recorded). Some clones in this sample may be carry-over from other donors' samples.

Sample share makes this clonotype medium-sized. The chain has TRBV7-2 and TRBJ2-5; the match to TRBD1 covers 10 bases. Germline CDR1 and CDR2: SGHTA and FQGNSA. V was clipped by 4 bases and J by 2 bases; unmatched bases: 10. CDR3 length: 17 amino acids. DNA for the CDR3: TGTGCCAGCAGCTACCGGGACAGGGGACAGACTCAAGAGACCCAGTACTTC. Amino acids: CASSYRDRGQTQETQYF.

This clonotype has only a few counts. Just one base apart from a much larger clone, this may be a read error. V is TRBV6-1 and J is TRBJ2-1, with 7 bases that match TRBD2. Germline V lookup: CDR1 MNHNS, CDR2 SASEGT. The CDR3 is 13 amino acids. Here the CDR3 reads CVSKMGGSDEQFF. CDR3 nucleotide sequence: TGTGTCAGCAAAATGGGCGGGAGTGATGAGCAGTTCTTC.

There are many counts of this clonotype. V is TRBV7-9 and J is TRBJ1-4; the match to TRBD1 covers 9 bases. The CDR3 is made up of 14 amino acids. With V trimmed by 5 bases and J by 8 bases, 6 bases remained unmatched. CDR1 and CDR2 (germline): SEHNR, FQNEAQ (reference sequence). CDR3 DNA sequence: TGTGCCAGCAGCCTGGGACAGGGACGCGAAAAACTGTTTTTT. It translates to CASSLGQGREKLFF.

At least ten counts were recorded for this clonotype. The chain recombines TRBV7-6 with TRBJ1-1; D gene ambiguous. V was clipped by 1 base and J by 5 bases, with 11 bases between them. Germline CDR1 is SGHVS and CDR2 is FNYEAQ. The CDR3 length is 14 residues. The CDR3 region has the DNA TGTGCCAGCAGCTTAGGCAGCTCGGGGACTGAAGCTTTCTTT. Protein sequence: CASSLGSSGTEAFF.

This chain joins TRBV27 and TRBJ1-1; D is ambiguous. CDR3 length equals 13 residues. The ends were cut back, 2 bases at V and 3 bases at J, with 7 bases in the middle. The germline V gene has CDR1 MNHEY and CDR2 SMNVEV (reference sequence). CDR3 nucleotide sequence: TGTGCCAGCAGTTTACTATCGGACACTGAAGCTTTCTTT. The encoded protein is CASSLLSDTEAFF.

In its sample, this clonotype was seen many times. The chain carries TRBV6-1 and TRBJ1-2; 10 nucleotides align to TRBD1. The CDR3 is 17 residues long. Germline-derived CDR1 and CDR2 are MNHNS and SASEGT. CDR3 sequence: CPGTGVSVICSNYGYTF. CDR3 bases: TGTCCCGGGACAGGGGTCTCCGTCATATGCTCTAACTATGGCTACACCTTC.

The chain couples TRBV12-3 or TRBV12-4 to TRBJ1-1; possibly TRBD1 for D (5 bases). The CDR3 consists of 14 residues. Deletions cut 4 bases from V and 3 bases from J, with 12 bases between. CDR3 protein: CASSSGGLYTEAFF. The CDR3 DNA reads TGTGCCAGCAGTTCGGGGGGATTGTACACTGAAGCTTTCTTT.

This clonotype is a singleton in its sample. The chain employs TRBV18 and TRBJ1-2, with a tentative D call TRBD1 (5 bases). Per germline, CDR1 KGHSH and CDR2 LQKENI. This CDR3 has 15 residues. Trimming removed 3 bases from V and 5 bases from J, with 16 bases in between. The CDR3 DNA follows: TGTGCCAGCTCACCGGGGGACCCCCGGGCATATGGCTACACCTTC. Translating it yields CASSPGDPRAYGYTF.

V gene TRBV9 combines with J gene TRBJ2-1, with D perhaps TRBD2 (7 bases). CDR3 length: 13 residues. Trimming stripped 4 bases from V and 8 bases from J, with 13 bases between. The V gene's germline CDR1 is SGDLS and CDR2 YYNGEE. For the CDR3, the DNA is TGTGCCAGCAGCTCACAGGGAGGGGATGAGCAGTTCTTC. Translation: CASSSQGGDEQFF.

The chain recombines TRBV4-1 with TRBJ2-1, with 7 nucleotides matching TRBD2. Unmatched junction bases numbered 12, after V lost 0 bases and J lost 10 bases. The germline V gene encodes CDR1 MGHRA and CDR2 YSYEKL. This CDR3 contains 16 residues. CDR3 nucleotide sequence: TGCGCCAGCAGCCAAGATCTGGGGGAGGGCCAAGAAGAGCAGTTCTTC. Amino acids: CASSQDLGEGQEEQFF.

In DNA form, the CDR3 reads TGTGCCAGCAGTCACGACCGACTAGCGGGGGGGATCGGGGAGCTGTTTTTT. Residues: CASSHDRLAGGIGELFF. This chain joins TRBV27 and TRBJ2-2; the match to TRBD2 covers 14 bases. Germline V lookup: CDR1 MNHEY, CDR2 SMNVEV (reference sequence). The ends lost 5 bases at V and 7 bases at J; junction bases unmatched: 9. The CDR3 contains 17 residues.

A few counts support this clonotype. This rearrangement joins TRBV9 to TRBJ2-1; 8 bases map to TRBD2. V dropped 2 bases and J dropped 4; count of bases not matched to a gene: 2. Germline V gene data show CDR1 as SGDLS and CDR2 as YYNGEE. The CDR3 loop spans 14 amino acids. The CDR3 nucleotides are TGTGCCAGCAGCGTCAGCGGGAGTTACAATGAGCAGTTCTTC. This encodes CASSVSGSYNEQFF.

This clonotype was recorded many times. This rearrangement joins TRBV9 to TRBJ2-7, with TRBD2 identical over 10 bases. Germline CDR1 and CDR2: SGDLS and YYNGEE. The CDR3 totals 17 residues. J lost 5 bases, V lost 2 bases, and 13 bases had no gene match. CDR3 sequence (DNA): TGTGCCAGCAGCGTCACTAGCGGGGAAGATCTCCGAGACGAGCAGTACTTC. Amino acid sequence: CASSVTSGEDLRDEQYF.

This chain joins TRBV28 and TRBJ1-5; maybe TRBD1 (6 bases). The CDR3 covers 15 residues. The V gene lost 6 bases and the J gene lost 1 base, with 13 bases spanning the gap. CDR1 MDHEN and CDR2 SYDVKM come from the germline V gene. In DNA form, the CDR3 reads TGTGCCAGCAGGGAGAGGACAGCGAGCAATCAGCCCCAGCATTTT. Translation: CASRERTASNQPQHF.

This clonotype was seen many times. This chain joins TRBV7-2 and TRBJ2-7; 8 bases fit TRBD2. The CDR3 is 14 amino acids. Per germline, CDR1 SGHTA and CDR2 FQGNSA. V trimming: 2 bases; J trimming: 6 bases; junction bases outside the gene matches: 6. The CDR3, as DNA: TGTGCCAGCAGCTTAAAAGCGGGAGTGGGCGAGCAGTACTTC. The encoded protein is CASSLKAGVGEQYF.

There are a few counts of this clonotype. The J gene is TRBJ2-5, the V gene TRBV6-6, with D unresolved. The CDR3 loop spans 13 amino acids. The germline gives CDR1 MNHNY, CDR2 SVGAGI (reference sequence). V lost 7 bases and J lost 5, with 14 bases in between. The DNA for the CDR3 is TGTGCCAGCAAGGCTGACAATGGGGAGACCCAGTACTTC. It encodes CASKADNGETQYF.

This clonotype was seen only a few times. The chain joins TRBV27 to TRBJ2-5; TRBD1 matches 7 bases. Per germline, CDR1 MNHEY and CDR2 SMNVEV (reference sequence). The CDR3 covers 15 residues. Trimming took 5 bases from V and 5 from J; bases not matched to a gene: 11. CDR3 bases: TGTGCCAGCAGTACGGGGACAGAACCTTCGGAGACCCAGTACTTC. It specifies CASSTGTEPSETQYF.

The V gene is TRBV10-3, the J gene TRBJ1-2, with 7 bases that match TRBD1. Trimming at V came to 6 bases and at J to 7 bases, leaving 8 bases not matched to a gene. Per the germline V gene, CDR1 is ENHRY and CDR2 is SYGVKD. This CDR3 has 13 amino acids. The CDR3 here is CAISATGELGYTF. CDR3 DNA: TGTGCCATCAGCGCCACAGGGGAGCTTGGCTACACCTTC.

This clonotype came up a few times. V usage is TRBV28 and J usage is TRBJ2-3; 7 bases are shared with TRBD1. Germline CDR1 is MDHEN and CDR2 is SYDVKM. Trimming took 10 bases from V and 11 from J; bases not matched to a gene: 18. The CDR3 has 14 amino acids. The CDR3: CATRTGGPSGLQYF. The CDR3 bases are TGTGCCACACGGACAGGCGGACCCTCGGGGTTGCAGTATTTT.

Only a few counts were recorded for this clonotype. This chain joins TRBV2 and TRBJ2-1; 9 nucleotides align to TRBD1. Trimming at V came to 6 bases and at J to 3 bases, leaving 0 bases not matched to a gene. The CDR3 consists of 13 residues. Germline V gives CDR1 SNHLY, CDR2 FYNNEI. Here the CDR3 DNA reads TGTGCCAGCAGGGACAGGGGCTACAATGAGCAGTTCTTC. It translates to CASRDRGYNEQFF.